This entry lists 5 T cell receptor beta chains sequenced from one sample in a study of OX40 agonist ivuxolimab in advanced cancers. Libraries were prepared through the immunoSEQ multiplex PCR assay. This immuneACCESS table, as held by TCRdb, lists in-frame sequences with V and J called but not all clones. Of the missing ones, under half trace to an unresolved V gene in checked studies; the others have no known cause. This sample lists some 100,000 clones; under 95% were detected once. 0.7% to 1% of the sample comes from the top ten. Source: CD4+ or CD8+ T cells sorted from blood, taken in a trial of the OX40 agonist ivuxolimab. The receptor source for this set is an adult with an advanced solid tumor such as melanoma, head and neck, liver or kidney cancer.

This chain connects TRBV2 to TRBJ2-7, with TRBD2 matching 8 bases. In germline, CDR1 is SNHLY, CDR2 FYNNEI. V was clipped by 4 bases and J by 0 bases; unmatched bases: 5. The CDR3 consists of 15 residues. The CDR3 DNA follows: TGTGCCAGCAGTGCCCTAGCGGGCGGCTCCTACGAGCAGTACTTC. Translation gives CASSALAGGSYEQYF.

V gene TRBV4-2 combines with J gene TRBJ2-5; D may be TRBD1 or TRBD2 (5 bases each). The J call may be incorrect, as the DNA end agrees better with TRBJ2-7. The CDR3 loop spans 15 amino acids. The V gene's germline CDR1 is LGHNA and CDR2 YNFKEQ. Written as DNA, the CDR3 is TGTGCCAGCAGCCAAGATGGGACCGATCCCTACGAGCAGTACTTC. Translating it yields CASSQDGTDPYEQYF.

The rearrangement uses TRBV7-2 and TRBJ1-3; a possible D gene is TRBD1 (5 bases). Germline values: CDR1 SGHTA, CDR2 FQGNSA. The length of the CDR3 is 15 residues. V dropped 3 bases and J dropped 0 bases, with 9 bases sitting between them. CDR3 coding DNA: TGTGCCAGCAGCTTTGCAGGGTTCTCTGGAAACACCATATATTTT. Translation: CASSFAGFSGNTIYF.

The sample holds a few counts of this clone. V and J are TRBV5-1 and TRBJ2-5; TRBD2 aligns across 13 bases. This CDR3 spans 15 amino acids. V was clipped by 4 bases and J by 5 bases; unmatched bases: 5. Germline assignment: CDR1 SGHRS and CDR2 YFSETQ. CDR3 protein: CASSPGLAGFETQYF. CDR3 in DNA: TGCGCCAGCAGCCCGGGACTAGCGGGATTTGAGACCCAGTACTTC.

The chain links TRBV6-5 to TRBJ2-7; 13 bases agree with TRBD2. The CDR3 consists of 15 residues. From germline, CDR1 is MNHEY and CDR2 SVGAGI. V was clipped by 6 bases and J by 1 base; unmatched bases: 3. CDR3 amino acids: CASSLGLAGSYEQYF. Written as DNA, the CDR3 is TGTGCCAGCAGCCTGGGACTAGCGGGATCCTACGAGCAGTACTTC.